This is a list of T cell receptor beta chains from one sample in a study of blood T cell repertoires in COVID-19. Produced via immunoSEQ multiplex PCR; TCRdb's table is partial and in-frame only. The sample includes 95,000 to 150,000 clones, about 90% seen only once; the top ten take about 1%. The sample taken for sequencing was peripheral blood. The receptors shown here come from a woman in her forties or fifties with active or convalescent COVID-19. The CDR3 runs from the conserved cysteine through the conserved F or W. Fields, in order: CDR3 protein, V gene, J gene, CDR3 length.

CASSPNPGQGKGEQYF	TRBV11-1	TRBJ2-7	16
CASSLSPGTNYGYTF	TRBV11-2	TRBJ1-2	15
CASSLGTGGAYNEQFF	TRBV11-3	TRBJ2-1	16
CASSLVGNYGYTF	TRBV5-4	TRBJ1-2	13
CASSNRQMYGYTF	TRBV19	TRBJ1-2	13
CASSSRAKQYF	TRBV12-3/TRBV12-4	TRBJ2-7	11
CASSPLQGAGGYTF	TRBV27	TRBJ1-2	14
CASSYSRGGRTEAFF	TRBV6-2/TRBV6-3	TRBJ1-1	15
CASSGRGSGRISNEQFF	TRBV7-6	TRBJ2-1	17
CASSLTGPTNEKLFF	TRBV7-2	TRBJ1-4	15
CASSRRDGEETQYF	TRBV18	TRBJ2-5	14
CASSLKGAPGNTIYF	TRBV7-9	TRBJ1-3	15
CASRDRDFYEQYF	TRBV12-3/TRBV12-4	TRBJ2-7	13
CASSTRTGSGANVLTF	TRBV7-2	TRBJ2-6	16
CASSPERQGLYGYTF	TRBV18	TRBJ1-2	15
CASSLSSGGEWLSGYTF	TRBV27	TRBJ1-2	17
CATSRVRLAGGNEQFF	TRBV15	TRBJ2-1	16
CASSIGGLAGNTGELFF	TRBV19	TRBJ2-2	17
CASSPNRGLNEKLFF	TRBV11-2	TRBJ1-4	15
CASGEVWEGGYTF	TRBV7-2	TRBJ1-2	13
CASSPGTSGPSSYEQYF	TRBV13	TRBJ2-7	17
CARSPGGQALETQYF	TRBV5-3	TRBJ2-5	15
CASSLSQDYSYEQYF	TRBV7-6	TRBJ2-7	15
CASSPYHFGTGELFF	TRBV7-3	TRBJ2-2	15
CASSLSNTEAFF	TRBV5-1	TRBJ1-1	12
CASSQEWGTGTSYEQYF	TRBV4-3	TRBJ2-7	17